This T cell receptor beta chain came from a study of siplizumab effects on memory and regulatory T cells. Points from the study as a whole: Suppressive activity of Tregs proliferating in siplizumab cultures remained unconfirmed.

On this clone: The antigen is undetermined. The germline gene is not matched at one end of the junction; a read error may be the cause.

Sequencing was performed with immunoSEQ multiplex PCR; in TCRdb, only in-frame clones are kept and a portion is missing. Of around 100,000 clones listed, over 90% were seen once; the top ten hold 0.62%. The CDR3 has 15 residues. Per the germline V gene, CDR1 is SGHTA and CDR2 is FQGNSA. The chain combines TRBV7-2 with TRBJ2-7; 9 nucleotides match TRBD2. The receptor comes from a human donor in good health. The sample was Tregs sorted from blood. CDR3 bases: TGCGCCAGCAGCCAAGAACTAGCGGGCTTCTACGAGCAGTACTTC. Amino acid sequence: CASSQELAGFYEQYF.